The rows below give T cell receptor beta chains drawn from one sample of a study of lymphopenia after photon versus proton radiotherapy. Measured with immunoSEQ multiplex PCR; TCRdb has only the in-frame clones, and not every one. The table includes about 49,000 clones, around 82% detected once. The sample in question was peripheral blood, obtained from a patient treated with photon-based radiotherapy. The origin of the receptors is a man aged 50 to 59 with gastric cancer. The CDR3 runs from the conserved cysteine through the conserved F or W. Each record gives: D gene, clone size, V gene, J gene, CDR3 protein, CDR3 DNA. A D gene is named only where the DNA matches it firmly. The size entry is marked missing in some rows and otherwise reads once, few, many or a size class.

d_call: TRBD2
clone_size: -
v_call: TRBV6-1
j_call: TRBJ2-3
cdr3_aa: CASSEGGSTDTQYF
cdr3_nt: TGTGCCAGCAGTGAGGGGGGGAGCACAGATACGCAGTATTTT

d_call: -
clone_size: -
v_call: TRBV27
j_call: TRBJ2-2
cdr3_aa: CASSFPGSGELFF
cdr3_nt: TGTGCCAGCAGTTTTCCAGGGTCCGGGGAGCTGTTTTTT

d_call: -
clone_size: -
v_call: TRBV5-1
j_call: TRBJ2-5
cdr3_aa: CASSFGTVKETQYF
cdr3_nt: TGCGCCAGCAGCTTCGGGACTGTGAAAGAGACCCAGTACTTC

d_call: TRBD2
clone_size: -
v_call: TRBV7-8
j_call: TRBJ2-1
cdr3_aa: CASSHRLAGDNEQFF
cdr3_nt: TGTGCCAGCAGCCATAGACTAGCGGGCGACAATGAGCAGTTCTTC

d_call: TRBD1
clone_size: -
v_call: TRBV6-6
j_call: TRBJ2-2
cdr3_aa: CASSPGQANTGELFF
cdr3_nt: TGTGCCAGCAGCCCGGGACAGGCGAACACCGGGGAGCTGTTTTTT

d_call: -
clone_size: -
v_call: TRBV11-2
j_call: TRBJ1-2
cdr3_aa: CASSPQTLGYTF
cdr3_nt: TGTGCCAGCAGCCCCCAGACCCTGGGCTACACCTTC

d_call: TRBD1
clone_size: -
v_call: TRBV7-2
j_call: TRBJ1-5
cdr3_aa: CASSFRDRDQQPQHF
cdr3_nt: TGTGCCAGCAGCTTCCGGGACAGGGACCAACAGCCCCAGCATTTT

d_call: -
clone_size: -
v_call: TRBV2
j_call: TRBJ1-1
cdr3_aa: CASSEGTSAEAFF
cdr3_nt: TGTGCCAGCAGTGAAGGGACCTCGGCTGAAGCTTTCTTT

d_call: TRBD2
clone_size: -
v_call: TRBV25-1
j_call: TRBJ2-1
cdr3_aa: CASSALRGGGGNEQFF
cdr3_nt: TGTGCCAGCAGTGCCCTTCGCGGGGGGGGAGGAAATGAGCAGTTCTTC

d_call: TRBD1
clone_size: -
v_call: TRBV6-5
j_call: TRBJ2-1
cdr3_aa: CASSRTGDNEQFF
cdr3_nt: TGTGCCAGCAGTCGTACAGGGGACAATGAGCAGTTCTTC

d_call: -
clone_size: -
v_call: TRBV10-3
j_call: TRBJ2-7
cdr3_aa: CAIRESRESEQYF
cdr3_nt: TGTGCCATCAGGGAGAGCAGGGAGAGCGAGCAGTACTTC

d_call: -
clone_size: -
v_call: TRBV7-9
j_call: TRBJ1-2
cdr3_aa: CASSLRGEGDGYTF
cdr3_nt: TGTGCCAGCAGCTTACGGGGGGAAGGTGATGGCTACACCTTC

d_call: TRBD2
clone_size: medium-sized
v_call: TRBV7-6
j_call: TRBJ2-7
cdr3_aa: CASSFGTGGTYEQYF
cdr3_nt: TGTGCCAGCAGCTTCGGGACCGGGGGGACCTACGAGCAGTACTTC

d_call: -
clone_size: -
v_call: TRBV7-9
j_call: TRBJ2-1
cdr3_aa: CATRTGAVYNEQFF
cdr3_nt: TGTGCCACCCGGACGGGAGCTGTTTACAATGAGCAGTTCTTC

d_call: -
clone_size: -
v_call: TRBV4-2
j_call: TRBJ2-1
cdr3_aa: CASSQGGGGFYNEQFF
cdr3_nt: TGTGCCAGCAGCCAAGGTGGAGGGGGCTTCTACAATGAGCAGTTCTTC

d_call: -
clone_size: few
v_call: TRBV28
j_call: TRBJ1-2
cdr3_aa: CASGLSNYGYTF
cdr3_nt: TGTGCCAGCGGTCTCTCTAACTATGGCTACACCTTC

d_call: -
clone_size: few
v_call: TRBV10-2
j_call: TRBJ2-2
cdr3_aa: CASSPLVTGELFF
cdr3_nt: TGCGCCAGCAGCCCACTCGTCACCGGGGAGCTGTTTTTT

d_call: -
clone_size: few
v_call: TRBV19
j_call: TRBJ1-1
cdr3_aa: CASTAGAEAFF
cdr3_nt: TGTGCCAGTACCGCAGGGGCTGAAGCTTTCTTT

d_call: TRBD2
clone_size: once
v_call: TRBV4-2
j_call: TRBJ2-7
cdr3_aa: CASSPNTGLAGVEQYF
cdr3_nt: TGTGCCAGCAGCCCCAACACGGGACTAGCGGGAGTCGAGCAGTACTTC

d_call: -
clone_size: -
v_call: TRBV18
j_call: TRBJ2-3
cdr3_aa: CASSPSDTQYF
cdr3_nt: TGTGCCAGCTCACCTTCAGATACGCAGTATTTT

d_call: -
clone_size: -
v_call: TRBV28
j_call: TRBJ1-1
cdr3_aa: CASTSPVPRGRLNTEAFF
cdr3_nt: TGTGCCAGCACTTCCCCCGTACCGAGGGGCCGGCTGAACACTGAAGCTTTCTTT

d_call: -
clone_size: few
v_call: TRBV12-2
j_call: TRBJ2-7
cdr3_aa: CASRPRAAYEQYF
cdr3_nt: TGTGCAAGTCGCCCCAGGGCCGCCTACGAGCAGTACTTC

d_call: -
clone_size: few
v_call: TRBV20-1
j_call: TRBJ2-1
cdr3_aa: CSASSSHEQFF
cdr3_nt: TGCAGTGCTAGTAGTAGTCATGAGCAGTTCTTC

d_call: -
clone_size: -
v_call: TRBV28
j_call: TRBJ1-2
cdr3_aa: CASSSGHNYGYTF
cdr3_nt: TGTGCCAGCAGTTCCGGACATAACTATGGCTACACCTTC

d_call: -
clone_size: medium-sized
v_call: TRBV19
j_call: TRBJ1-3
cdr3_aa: CASRITAGAGNTIYF
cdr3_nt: TGTGCCAGTAGGATTACAGCAGGGGCTGGAAACACCATATATTTT

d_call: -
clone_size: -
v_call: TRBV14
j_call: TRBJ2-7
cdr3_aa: CASSPPYPRELIYEQYF
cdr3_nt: TGTGCCAGCAGCCCCCCTTACCCCCGAGAGTTAATCTACGAGCAGTACTTC

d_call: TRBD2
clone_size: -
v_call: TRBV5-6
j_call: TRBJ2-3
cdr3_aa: CASSSLGREGTDTQYF
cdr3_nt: TGTGCCAGCAGCTCCCTGGGGCGGGAGGGCACAGATACGCAGTATTTT

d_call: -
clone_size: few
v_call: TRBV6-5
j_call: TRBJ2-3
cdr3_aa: CASSSRHSQGTDTQYF
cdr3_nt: TGTGCCAGCAGTTCCCGACATTCCCAAGGGACAGATACGCAGTATTTT

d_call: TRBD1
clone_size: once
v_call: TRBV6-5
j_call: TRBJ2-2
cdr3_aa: CASTRTGGTGELFF
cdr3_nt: TGTGCCAGCACCCGGACAGGGGGCACCGGGGAGCTGTTTTTT

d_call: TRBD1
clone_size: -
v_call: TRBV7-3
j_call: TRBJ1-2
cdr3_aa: CASSFSNTGEGYTF
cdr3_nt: TGTGCCAGCAGCTTTTCTAATACAGGGGAAGGCTACACCTTC

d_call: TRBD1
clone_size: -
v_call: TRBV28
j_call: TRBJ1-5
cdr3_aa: CASSFTGGTQPQHF
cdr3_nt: TGTGCCAGCAGTTTCACAGGGGGCACCCAGCCCCAGCATTTT

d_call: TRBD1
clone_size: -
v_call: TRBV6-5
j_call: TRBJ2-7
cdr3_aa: CASSYGTGVYEQYF
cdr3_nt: TGTGCCAGCAGTTACGGGACAGGGGTTTACGAGCAGTACTTC

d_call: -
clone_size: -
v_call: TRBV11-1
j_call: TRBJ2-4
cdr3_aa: CASSLSRNKNIQYF
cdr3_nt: TGTGCCAGCAGCTTATCCCGTAACAAAAACATTCAGTACTTC

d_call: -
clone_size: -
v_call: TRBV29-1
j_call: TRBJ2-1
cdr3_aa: CSARGQGEGEQFF
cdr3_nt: TGCAGCGCCCGAGGTCAGGGGGAGGGAGAGCAGTTCTTC

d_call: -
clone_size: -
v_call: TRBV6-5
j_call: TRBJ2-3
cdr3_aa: CASSPDTDTQYF
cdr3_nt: TGTGCCAGCAGTCCCGATACAGATACGCAGTATTTT

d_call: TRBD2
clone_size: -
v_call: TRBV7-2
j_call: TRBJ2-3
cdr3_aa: CASSPSGGGPDTQYF
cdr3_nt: TGTGCCAGCAGCCCTAGCGGGGGGGGACCAGATACGCAGTATTTT

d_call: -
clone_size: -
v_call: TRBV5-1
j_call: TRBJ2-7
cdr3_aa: CASSSGTLPFEQYF
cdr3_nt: TGCGCCAGCAGCTCCGGGACACTTCCTTTCGAGCAGTACTTC

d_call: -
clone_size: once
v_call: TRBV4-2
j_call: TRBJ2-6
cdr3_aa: CASSQSQGAGANVLTF
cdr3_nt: TGTGCCAGCAGCCAATCACAGGGTGCTGGGGCCAACGTCCTGACTTTC

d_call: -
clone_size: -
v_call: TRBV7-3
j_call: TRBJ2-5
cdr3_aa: CASSYHGLSGTQYF
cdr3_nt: TGTGCCAGCAGCTACCATGGACTAAGCGGGACCCAGTACTTC

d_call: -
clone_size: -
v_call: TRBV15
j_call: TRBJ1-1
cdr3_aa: CATSTSPWVYMNTEAFF
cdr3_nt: TGTGCCACCAGCACTTCCCCCTGGGTTTACATGAACACTGAAGCTTTCTTT